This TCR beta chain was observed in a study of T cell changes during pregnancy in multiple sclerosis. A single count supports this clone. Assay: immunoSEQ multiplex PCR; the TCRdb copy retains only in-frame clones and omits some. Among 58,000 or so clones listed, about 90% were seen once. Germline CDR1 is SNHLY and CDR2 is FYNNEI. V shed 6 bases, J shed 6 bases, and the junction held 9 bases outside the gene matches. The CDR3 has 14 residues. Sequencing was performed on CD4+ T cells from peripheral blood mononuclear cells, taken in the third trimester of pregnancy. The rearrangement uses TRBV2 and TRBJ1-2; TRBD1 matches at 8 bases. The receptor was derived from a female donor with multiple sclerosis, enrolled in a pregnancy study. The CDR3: CASSPDRDLHGYTF. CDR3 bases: TGTGCCAGCAGCCCGGACAGGGACCTCCATGGCTACACCTTC.